Listed below are T cell receptor beta chains from one sample, sequenced in a study of blood T cell repertoires in COVID-19. Data came from immunoSEQ multiplex PCR; TCRdb stores just in-frame clones and leaves some out. The top ten hold about 12% of the sample, which has around 180,000 clones, about four fifths seen once. Source material: peripheral blood. Receptors were obtained from a woman aged 80 or over with COVID-19, enrolled during active disease. Each CDR3 is given with its conserved first and last residue. The D gene is left open where the match is weak. Rows give clone size only sometimes, using once, few, many, or a class for an expanded clone.

CDR3 DNA: TGTGCCAGTAGCCTGGATTCCTACAGGGCGAGCTCTGGAAACACCATATATTTT
CDR3 protein: CASSLDSYRASSGNTIYF
D gene: NA
J gene: TRBJ1-3
clone size: NA
V gene: TRBV19

CDR3 DNA: TGCGCCAGCAGCTTGGCCGGGACTGTGAACACCGGGGAGCTGTTTTTT
CDR3 protein: CASSLAGTVNTGELFF
D gene: NA
J gene: TRBJ2-2
clone size: NA
V gene: TRBV5-1

CDR3 DNA: TGTGCCAGCAGTAAGATGGGACTAGCGGGAGGGGATACGCAGTATTTT
CDR3 protein: CASSKMGLAGGDTQYF
D gene: TRBD2
J gene: TRBJ2-3
clone size: NA
V gene: TRBV28

CDR3 DNA: TGTGCCAGCAGTGAAATGAGAGCCGGGAGCGATGAGCAGTTCTTC
CDR3 protein: CASSEMRAGSDEQFF
D gene: NA
J gene: TRBJ2-1
clone size: NA
V gene: TRBV2

CDR3 DNA: TGTGCCAGCAGCTTCGAGAGCACAGATACGCAGTATTTT
CDR3 protein: CASSFESTDTQYF
D gene: NA
J gene: TRBJ2-3
clone size: many
V gene: TRBV5-6

CDR3 DNA: TGTGCCAGCAGCCAAGAGCCAGGACTGGAGACCCAGTACTTC
CDR3 protein: CASSQEPGLETQYF
D gene: NA
J gene: TRBJ2-5
clone size: NA
V gene: TRBV3-1/TRBV3-2

CDR3 DNA: TGTGCCATCAGGGGACAGCGACACAGCTCCTATAATTCACCCCTCCACTTT
CDR3 protein: CAIRGQRHSSYNSPLHF
D gene: TRBD1
J gene: TRBJ1-6
clone size: few
V gene: TRBV10-3

CDR3 DNA: TGCAGCGTTATGACAGGGTCCCATCAGCCCCAGCATTTT
CDR3 protein: CSVMTGSHQPQHF
D gene: TRBD1
J gene: TRBJ1-5
clone size: NA
V gene: TRBV29-1

CDR3 DNA: TGTGCCAGCACCTTACTAAGGGAGGTCTATGGCTACACCTTC
CDR3 protein: CASTLLREVYGYTF
D gene: NA
J gene: TRBJ1-2
clone size: NA
V gene: TRBV6-6

CDR3 DNA: TGTGCCAGCAGCTTGCGACAGGGGATAAACTATGGCTACACCTTC
CDR3 protein: CASSLRQGINYGYTF
D gene: TRBD1
J gene: TRBJ1-2
clone size: NA
V gene: TRBV5-4

CDR3 DNA: TGTGCCAGCAGCTTTCTAAGCGGGGGGCCAAATGAGCAGTTCTTC
CDR3 protein: CASSFLSGGPNEQFF
D gene: TRBD2
J gene: TRBJ2-1
clone size: NA
V gene: TRBV5-4

CDR3 DNA: TGTGCCAGCCAGATTCTTAGGGGACAGAACACTGAAGCTTTCTTT
CDR3 protein: CASQILRGQNTEAFF
D gene: NA
J gene: TRBJ1-1
clone size: NA
V gene: TRBV6-5

CDR3 DNA: TGTGCCAGCAGCGCGCAAGGGACAGGGGAGGGGGAGACCCAGTACTTC
CDR3 protein: CASSAQGTGEGETQYF
D gene: TRBD1
J gene: TRBJ2-5
clone size: NA
V gene: TRBV7-6

CDR3 DNA: TGTGCCAGCAGCCCCACGACTAGCCCCTCACTACAGTTCTTC
CDR3 protein: CASSPTTSPSLQFF
D gene: TRBD2
J gene: TRBJ2-1
clone size: NA
V gene: TRBV11-2

CDR3 DNA: TGTGCCAGCAGCCAAGAGCGGATCTACCAAGAGACCCAGTACTTC
CDR3 protein: CASSQERIYQETQYF
D gene: NA
J gene: TRBJ2-5
clone size: once
V gene: TRBV3-1/TRBV3-2

CDR3 DNA: TGTGCCAGCAGCGGGACAGGGGAGTTGACTGAAGCTTTCTTT
CDR3 protein: CASSGTGELTEAFF
D gene: TRBD1
J gene: TRBJ1-1
clone size: NA
V gene: TRBV4-2

CDR3 DNA: TGTGCCAGCAGCTTAGGCCGTGGCGATACGCAGTATTTT
CDR3 protein: CASSLGRGDTQYF
D gene: NA
J gene: TRBJ2-3
clone size: NA
V gene: TRBV7-6

CDR3 DNA: TGTGCCAGCAGCTACCGACTAGCGGGAGACTCCGGGGAGCTGTTTTTT
CDR3 protein: CASSYRLAGDSGELFF
D gene: TRBD2
J gene: TRBJ2-2
clone size: NA
V gene: TRBV7-9

CDR3 DNA: TGTGCCAGCAGTTTAGGGCCAAACACTGAAGCTTTCTTT
CDR3 protein: CASSLGPNTEAFF
D gene: NA
J gene: TRBJ1-1
clone size: NA
V gene: TRBV12-3/TRBV12-4

CDR3 DNA: TGTGCCAGCAGCTTAGAACAGGGGGGCTCTGAAGCTTTCTTT
CDR3 protein: CASSLEQGGSEAFF
D gene: TRBD1
J gene: TRBJ1-1
clone size: NA
V gene: TRBV7-9

CDR3 DNA: TGTGCCAGCAGCTTAAACAGGGGACAGGGGTTCGGCGAGCAGTACTTC
CDR3 protein: CASSLNRGQGFGEQYF
D gene: TRBD1
J gene: TRBJ2-7
clone size: NA
V gene: TRBV7-9

CDR3 DNA: TGTGCCAGCAGCTTCCAAGGGGGCGGCTTCTACGAGCAGTACTTC
CDR3 protein: CASSFQGGGFYEQYF
D gene: TRBD1
J gene: TRBJ2-7
clone size: NA
V gene: TRBV7-9

CDR3 DNA: TGTGCCAGCAGCCAAGAGTGGACAGGGAATAATTCACCCCTCCACTTT
CDR3 protein: CASSQEWTGNNSPLHF
D gene: TRBD1
J gene: TRBJ1-6
clone size: NA
V gene: TRBV3-1/TRBV3-2

CDR3 DNA: TGTGCCAGCTCATCAGGACTTAACTATGGCTACACCTTC
CDR3 protein: CASSSGLNYGYTF
D gene: NA
J gene: TRBJ1-2
clone size: once
V gene: TRBV18

CDR3 DNA: TGTGCCAGCAGTGAATTTGCGGGATCGCGAGATACGCAGTATTTT
CDR3 protein: CASSEFAGSRDTQYF
D gene: NA
J gene: TRBJ2-3
clone size: many
V gene: TRBV2

CDR3 DNA: TGTGCCAGCAGACCGGAATCCAAGGGAGTGACTAATGAAAAACTGTTTTTT
CDR3 protein: CASRPESKGVTNEKLFF
D gene: NA
J gene: TRBJ1-4
clone size: NA
V gene: TRBV21-1

CDR3 DNA: TGTGCCAGCAGTTTCATGGGGGGCTATGGCTACACCTTC
CDR3 protein: CASSFMGGYGYTF
D gene: NA
J gene: TRBJ1-2
clone size: NA
V gene: TRBV12-3/TRBV12-4

CDR3 DNA: TGTGCCAGCAGCCGACTAGCGGGGGTAATGGAGACCCAGTACTTC
CDR3 protein: CASSRLAGVMETQYF
D gene: TRBD2
J gene: TRBJ2-5
clone size: NA
V gene: TRBV7-3

CDR3 DNA: TGCGCCAGCAGCCCCCCCCTTAGCGGGGATCTTGGGGAGCAGTTCTTC
CDR3 protein: CASSPPLSGDLGEQFF
D gene: TRBD2
J gene: TRBJ2-1
clone size: NA
V gene: TRBV5-1

CDR3 DNA: TGTGCTAGTGGTCCTTCCGGGACAGGGGTAATAAATGAGCAGTTCTTC
CDR3 protein: CASGPSGTGVINEQFF
D gene: TRBD1
J gene: TRBJ2-1
clone size: NA
V gene: TRBV12-5

CDR3 DNA: TGTGCCAGTAGTATCAGCCGGGACAGGCGGCCCCTCCACTTT
CDR3 protein: CASSISRDRRPLHF
D gene: TRBD1
J gene: TRBJ1-6
clone size: once
V gene: TRBV19

CDR3 DNA: TGTGCCAGCAGGGTACAGGGGTTGTTCACAGATACGCAGTATTTT
CDR3 protein: CASRVQGLFTDTQYF
D gene: TRBD1
J gene: TRBJ2-3
clone size: NA
V gene: TRBV2

CDR3 DNA: TGTGCCAGCAGCTTAGAATATGCGGGAGTAGTCCCAGATACGCAGTATTTT
CDR3 protein: CASSLEYAGVVPDTQYF
D gene: TRBD2
J gene: TRBJ2-3
clone size: NA
V gene: TRBV7-8

CDR3 DNA: TGTGCCAGCAGCTTCTTATTAGCGGGGGACGAGCAGTACTTC
CDR3 protein: CASSFLLAGDEQYF
D gene: TRBD2
J gene: TRBJ2-7
clone size: NA
V gene: TRBV11-2

CDR3 DNA: TGCGCCAGCAGCCAAGAGGGCAGGGTCCAGGATGAGCAGTTCTTC
CDR3 protein: CASSQEGRVQDEQFF
D gene: NA
J gene: TRBJ2-1
clone size: NA
V gene: TRBV4-3

CDR3 DNA: TGTGCCAGTAGTCCTCACGGGACAGGGTACACCGGGGAGCTGTTTTTT
CDR3 protein: CASSPHGTGYTGELFF
D gene: TRBD1
J gene: TRBJ2-2
clone size: NA
V gene: TRBV19

CDR3 DNA: TGTGCCAGCAGCCTAGGGGGCGGTACAAATCAGCCCCAGCATTTT
CDR3 protein: CASSLGGGTNQPQHF
D gene: TRBD1
J gene: TRBJ1-5
clone size: once
V gene: TRBV7-8

CDR3 DNA: TGTGCCAGCAGCTCCTCACCGGGACTAGGTGCGGTGAATGAGCAGTTCTTC
CDR3 protein: CASSSSPGLGAVNEQFF
D gene: NA
J gene: TRBJ2-1
clone size: NA
V gene: TRBV21-1

CDR3 DNA: TGTGCCAGCGAGGACAGAGACAATGAGCAGTTCTTC
CDR3 protein: CASEDRDNEQFF
D gene: NA
J gene: TRBJ2-1
clone size: NA
V gene: TRBV7-9

CDR3 DNA: TGCGCCAGCGCGGACTCCGTCACAGATACGCAGTATTTT
CDR3 protein: CASADSVTDTQYF
D gene: NA
J gene: TRBJ2-3
clone size: NA
V gene: TRBV5-1

CDR3 DNA: TGTGCCAGCAGACCGGGGACTAGCGGGAACGAGCAGTACTTC
CDR3 protein: CASRPGTSGNEQYF
D gene: TRBD2
J gene: TRBJ2-7
clone size: NA
V gene: TRBV27

CDR3 DNA: TGTGCCAGCAACACCCAAGGGACAGGGAGTCTTGAGCAGTTCTTC
CDR3 protein: CASNTQGTGSLEQFF
D gene: TRBD1
J gene: TRBJ2-1
clone size: NA
V gene: TRBV7-9

CDR3 DNA: TGTGCCTGGAGGCCCGTCGGGGGGGTAGCTGAAGCTTTCTTT
CDR3 protein: CAWRPVGGVAEAFF
D gene: NA
J gene: TRBJ1-1
clone size: NA
V gene: TRBV30

CDR3 DNA: TGCGCCAGCAGTGGGAGGGACAGGAGCTTAGCGGGAGGTATGACAGATACGCAGTATTTT
CDR3 protein: CASSGRDRSLAGGMTDTQYF
D gene: TRBD2
J gene: TRBJ2-3
clone size: once
V gene: TRBV2

CDR3 DNA: TGTGCCAGCAGCGAGGAAGGGCTGGGGGTATATAGCGGGAGCACAGATACGCAGTATTTT
CDR3 protein: CASSEEGLGVYSGSTDTQYF
D gene: TRBD2
J gene: TRBJ2-3
clone size: NA
V gene: TRBV9